Presented here are 16 T cell receptor beta chains from one specimen sequenced in a study of cytomegalovirus exposure and HLA in healthy donors. This table comes from immunoSEQ multiplex PCR, and its TCRdb copy is limited to in-frame clones, with some not included. The sample yields roughly 200,000 clones, about 89% seen once. Input material: PBMCs. These receptors were taken from a man between 25 and 39 years old in good health and CMV-seropositive.

This chain links TRBV6-5 with TRBJ1-2; 7 nucleotides line up with TRBD1. Germline-derived CDR1 and CDR2 are MNHEY and SVGAGI. Losses at the gene ends were 4 bases for V and 4 bases for J; bases not matched to a gene: 9. CDR3 size: 15 residues. The CDR3 here is CASSFTGDYIYGYTF. CDR3 coding DNA: TGTGCCAGCAGTTTCACAGGGGACTATATCTATGGCTACACCTTC.

The rearrangement uses TRBV4-1 and TRBJ2-3; D is ambiguous. This CDR3 comprises 13 residues. Per the germline V gene, CDR1 is MGHRA and CDR2 is YSYEKL. Trimming left V 7 bases short and J 3 bases short, with 11 bases between. DNA of the CDR3: TGCGCCAGCACTGGGCTTGTGACAGATACGCAGTATTTT. This translates into CASTGLVTDTQYF.

This rearrangement joins TRBV5-1 to TRBJ2-1; 7 bases are shared with TRBD2. The CDR3 runs to 16 residues. V was pared by 1 base and J by 4 bases, with 8 bases of the junction left unmatched. Germline V gene lookup returns CDR1 SGHRS and CDR2 YFSETQ. The CDR3 sequence is CASSLRSGTTYNEQFF. The CDR3 nucleotides are TGCGCCAGCAGCTTGAGGTCCGGGACTACTTACAATGAGCAGTTCTTC.

The V call is TRBV9, the J call TRBJ2-7, with D possibly being TRBD2 (5 bases). Trimming removed 0 bases at V and 2 bases at J, with 9 bases between. The CDR3 totals 14 residues. Germline values: CDR1 SGDLS, CDR2 YYNGEE. The CDR3 loop is CASSVAYGTYEQYF. The DNA for the CDR3 is TGTGCCAGCAGCGTAGCATACGGGACCTACGAGCAGTACTTC. The variable domain in full, with the rest retrieved from reference TRBV9 and TRBJ2-7, is DSGVTQTPKHLITATGQRVTLRCSPRSGDLSVYWYQQSLDQGLQFLIQYYNGEERAKGNILERFSAQQFPDLHSELNLSSLELGDSALYFCASSVAYGTYEQYFGPGTRLTVT.

The V call is TRBV7-2, the J call TRBJ2-1, with TRBD2 matching over 10 bases. V shed 2 bases, J shed 5 bases, and the junction held 3 bases outside the gene matches. CDR1 is SGHTA and CDR2 is FQGNSA in the germline V gene. CDR3 size: 15 residues. The CDR3: CASSLTSGGDNEQFF. DNA for the CDR3: TGTGCCAGCAGCTTAACGAGCGGGGGGGACAATGAGCAGTTCTTC.

The chain couples TRBV11-3 to TRBJ2-2; the D is unclear. Trimming removed 0 bases at V and 4 bases at J, with 6 bases between. This CDR3 region has 14 residues. The germline gives CDR1 SGHNT, CDR2 YENEEA. The CDR3: CASSLDLITGELFF. DNA of the CDR3: TGTGCCAGCAGCTTAGATCTTATCACCGGGGAGCTGTTTTTT. The full variable domain, with the rest looked up from reference TRBV11-3 and TRBJ2-2, is EAGVVQSPRYKIIEKKQPVAFWCNPISGHNTLYWYLQNLGQGPELLIRYENEEAVDDSQLPKDRFSAERLKGVDSTLKIQPAELGDSAVYLCASSLDLITGELFFGEGSRLTVL.

The genes are TRBV27 and TRBJ1-1; D possibly corresponds to TRBD1 (6 bases). V lost 5 bases to trimming and J lost 0 bases, with 10 bases between them. The CDR3 runs to 14 residues. CDR1 and CDR2 (germline): MNHEY, SMNVEV (reference sequence). The CDR3 loop reads CASSPGQMNTEAFF. The DNA of the CDR3 is TGTGCCAGCAGTCCCGGACAGATGAACACTGAAGCTTTCTTT.

V usage is TRBV27 and J usage is TRBJ2-1, with TRBD2 identical over 7 bases. Germline loops: CDR1 MNHEY, CDR2 SMNVEV (reference sequence). With 6 bases clipped from V and 1 base from J, the junction kept 15 bases outside the gene matches. The CDR3 contains 18 residues. The CDR3 region has the DNA TGTGCCAGCAGCCGAGGACTAGTAGGCTTTCTATCCTACAATGAGCAGTTCTTC. Protein: CASSRGLVGFLSYNEQFF.

The J gene is TRBJ1-4, the V gene TRBV4-1; perhaps TRBD1 as D (5 bases). CDR1 is MGHRA and CDR2 is YSYEKL in the germline V gene. This CDR3 contains 16 residues. Trimming took 0 bases from V and 3 from J, leaving 11 bases between them. This CDR3 is CASSQELGAANEKLFF. The CDR3 nucleotides are TGCGCCAGCAGCCAAGAATTAGGGGCGGCTAATGAAAAACTGTTTTTT.

This clone has just one count. V usage is TRBV9 and J usage is TRBJ1-3, with no clear D. V was pared by 5 bases and J by 0 bases, with 9 bases between. CDR1 is SGDLS, CDR2 YYNGEE, per germline. The CDR3 runs 14 residues. As DNA, the CDR3 is TGTGCCAGCAGGGACGGCCTCTCTGGAAACACCATATATTTT. This sequence encodes CASRDGLSGNTIYF. Variable domain in full (rest from reference TRBV9 and TRBJ1-3): DSGVTQTPKHLITATGQRVTLRCSPRSGDLSVYWYQQSLDQGLQFLIQYYNGEERAKGNILERFSAQQFPDLHSELNLSSLELGDSALYFCASRDGLSGNTIYFGEGSWLTVV.

The chain couples TRBV30 to TRBJ1-2; 12 nucleotides align to TRBD1. Germline loops: CDR1 GTSNPN, CDR2 SVGIG (reference sequence). The CDR3 contains 15 residues. J lost 8 bases, V lost 5 bases, and 12 bases had no gene match. Here the CDR3 reads CAWHTGTGGAGGYTF. Here the CDR3 DNA reads TGTGCCTGGCACACCGGGACAGGGGGCGCAGGGGGCTACACCTTC.

The V gene is TRBV6-5, the J gene TRBJ2-7, with 11 bases identical to TRBD2. This CDR3 contains 15 residues. V trimming: 6 bases; J trimming: 5 bases; junction bases outside the gene matches: 9. CDR1 is MNHEY, CDR2 SVGAGI, per germline. The CDR3: CASRRLAGNGNEQYF. CDR3 DNA sequence: TGTGCCAGCAGAAGACTAGCGGGAAACGGAAACGAGCAGTACTTC.

The rearrangement links TRBV7-3 to TRBJ2-5; 8 bases map to TRBD2. Germline-derived CDR1 and CDR2 are SGHTA and FQGTGA. The CDR3 has 15 amino acids. Unmatched junction bases numbered 11, after V lost 2 bases and J lost 9 bases. This CDR3 reads CASSLGGLEGRSQYF. CDR3 nucleotides: TGTGCCAGCAGCTTAGGGGGACTAGAGGGGCGGTCCCAGTACTTC.

This clone was observed once. CDR3 loop: CASSLGGAGQPQHF. CDR3 sequence (DNA): TGTGCCAGCAGCCTTGGGGGGGCCGGGCAGCCCCAGCATTTT. This chain joins TRBV7-3 and TRBJ1-5, with D possibly matching TRBD1 (6 bases). Germline V gene data show CDR1 as SGHTA and CDR2 as FQGTGA. This CDR3 contains 14 residues. V lost 5 bases to trimming and J lost 7 bases, with 15 bases between them.

The chain recombines TRBV5-5 with TRBJ1-1; D gene unclear. Germline V gene sequence: CDR1 SGHKS, CDR2 YYEKEE (reference sequence). There are 12 residues in the CDR3. The germline V and J ends were trimmed by 4 bases and 3 bases, with 7 bases remaining between them. CDR3 residues: CASSLVDTEAFF. DNA of the CDR3: TGTGCCAGCAGCCTGGTCGACACTGAAGCTTTCTTT.

This sequence joins TRBV5-1 and TRBJ2-3, with TRBD1 matching 10 bases. Per germline, CDR1 SGHRS and CDR2 YFSETQ. The V segment lost 7 bases and the J segment 3 bases; nucleotides outside the gene matches: 5. There are 14 residues in the CDR3. The DNA for the CDR3 is TGCGCCAGCGGGGACAGGGGACTAACAGATACGCAGTATTTT. Translation: CASGDRGLTDTQYF.